This T cell receptor (beta chain) was profiled in a study of CD8+ T cells in alopecia areata. Across the study: Oral tofacitinib (5 to 10 mg twice daily) was administered to treated patients.

Findings of the study overall: Researchers report lesional scalp, most notably alopecia totalis/universalis, outstripped normal scalp in clonality.

The CDR3 has 13 residues. The germline CDR1 and CDR2 sequences are SNHLY and FYNNEI. Trimming took 7 bases from V and 4 from J, leaving 11 bases between them. As regards this clone: What it binds is not known.

Alopecia areata patients provided lesional scalp punch biopsies and peripheral blood. PBMCs were stained for CD3, CD4 and CD8, and CD4+ and CD8+ T cells were sorted. Following extraction, RNA underwent reverse transcription to cDNA, which served as the sequencing template. The data were produced by immunoSEQ multiplex PCR, yet TCRdb's version contains in-frame clones alone and is incomplete. This sample has 120,000 or so clones, with about two fifths found just once. The specimen was CD4+ T cells sorted from blood. The chain carries TRBV2 and TRBJ1-5; D is uncertain. The clonotype comes from a human donor with alopecia areata. CDR3 amino acids: CASNRGENQPQHF. CDR3 nucleotides: TGTGCCAGCAACCGGGGAGAGAATCAGCCCCAGCATTTT.